This T cell receptor (beta chain) was retrieved from a study of shared clonotypes between healthy human individuals. The table came from immunoSEQ multiplex PCR; TCRdb's copy has only in-frame clones and leaves some out. The profile shows about 1.5 million clones, around 98% of them singletons. Germline V gene data show CDR1 as LNHDA and CDR2 as SQIVND (reference sequence). J was trimmed by 7 bases and V by 6 bases; bases with no gene match: 13. The CDR3 has 15 amino acids. In regard to this clone: Its antigen remains unidentified.

Whole-study results and caveats: Deeper or shallower sequencing was expected to change how clonotypes are shared among donors.

The chain combines TRBV19 with TRBJ1-2, with 8 bases lining up with TRBD1. Sequenced: naive CD4+ T cells sorted from blood. The subset is: CD45RA+ positively selected. This TCR came from a man aged 25 to 40 in good health. The CDR3 DNA follows: TGTGCCAGTAGGGCAGGGCAGGGGGCTGTTTTTGGCTACACCTTC. Its translation: CASRAGQGAVFGYTF.